A single sample is the source of the 21 T cell receptor beta chains below, sequenced in a study of shared clonotypes between healthy human individuals. TCRdb's copy holds only in-frame clones and misses some; the assay was immunoSEQ multiplex PCR. The top ten hold about 0.34% of the sample, which has 2,500,000 or so clones, roughly 93% seen once. The sequenced material came from naive CD4+ T cells from PBMCs. The sample's subset: CD45RA+ positively selected. The receptors come from a man younger than 35 in good health. Some clones in this sample may be carry-over from other donors' samples.

The chain uses TRBV11-2 and TRBJ2-3; D uncertain. V was shortened by 4 bases and J by 1 base, with 6 bases between the two germline ends. The CDR3 runs to 13 residues. CDR1 is SGHAT and CDR2 is FQNNGV in the germline V gene. The CDR3 sequence is CASSWAGTDTQYF. The CDR3 nucleotides read TGTGCCAGCAGCTGGGCCGGCACAGATACGCAGTATTTT.

CDR3 in amino acids: CASSLLRTANTGELFF. DNA for the CDR3: TGCGCCAGCAGCCTGCTAAGGACCGCGAACACCGGGGAGCTGTTTTTT. This sequence joins TRBV4-3 and TRBJ2-2; D gene ambiguous. Per germline, CDR1 LGHNA and CDR2 YSLEER. This CDR3 spans 16 amino acids. Trimming removed 4 bases at V and 0 bases at J, with 12 bases between.

This clone has a single count. The V call is TRBV9, the J call TRBJ2-3, with 9 bases fitting TRBD1. Looked up from germline, CDR1 is SGDLS and CDR2 is YYNGEE. This CDR3 has 15 residues. Germline trimming cut 7 bases from V and 2 bases from J; bases unmatched to any gene: 8. In DNA, the CDR3 is TGTGCCAGCGCCTTAAGGACAGGGGTCACAGATACGCAGTATTTT. Translation: CASALRTGVTDTQYF.

The rearrangement links TRBV11-2 to TRBJ2-5; the match to TRBD2 covers 14 bases. Germline V CDR1 and CDR2: SGHAT, FQNNGV. Germline trimming cut 5 bases from V and 4 bases from J; bases unmatched to any gene: 3. The CDR3 is 15 residues long. The CDR3 loop reads CASSAGTSGRETQYF. In DNA, the CDR3 is TGTGCCAGCAGCGCTGGGACTAGCGGGAGAGAGACCCAGTACTTC.

The chain uses TRBV29-1 and TRBJ1-4, with a tentative D call TRBD1 (6 bases). V was pared by 6 bases and J by 3 bases, with 14 bases between. Germline V gives CDR1 SQVTM, CDR2 ANQGSEA. The CDR3 has 14 amino acids. CDR3 loop: CSVRSGGPNEKLFF. In nucleotides, the CDR3 is TGCAGCGTGCGATCGGGGGGGCCTAATGAAAAACTGTTTTTT.

The rearrangement links TRBV6-1 to TRBJ1-3, with unresolved D. The CDR3 has 14 amino acids. CDR1 is MNHNS, CDR2 SASEGT, per germline. Trimming removed 6 bases from V and 1 base from J, with 10 bases in between. The CDR3 DNA reads as TGTGCCAGCAGCTCAGTGGATTCTGGAAACACCATATATTTT. This gives the protein CASSSVDSGNTIYF.

The V gene is TRBV15, the J gene TRBJ1-5; tentative D call: TRBD1 (5 bases). Per the germline V gene, CDR1 is LNHNV and CDR2 is YYDKDF (reference sequence). V gave up 1 base and J gave up 7 bases, with 14 bases separating them. This CDR3 region has 15 residues. The CDR3 nucleotides read TGTGCCACCAGCAGAGTGGCGGGGGAGGGACAGCCCCAGCATTTT. Amino acid sequence: CATSRVAGEGQPQHF.

The rearrangement links TRBV28 to TRBJ2-7; the D gene is possibly TRBD2 (6 bases). Between the trimmed V and J ends, which lost 3 bases and 2 bases, there was a span of 14 bases. The CDR3 contains 15 residues. Germline CDR1 MDHEN, CDR2 SYDVKM. The chain's CDR3 is CASSFFLAPTYEQYF. The CDR3 bases are TGTGCCAGCAGTTTTTTCCTAGCGCCGACCTACGAGCAGTACTTC.

This chain uses TRBV11-2 with TRBJ1-2, with 10 bases matching TRBD1. The V gene end was trimmed by 5 bases and the J gene end by 3 bases; junction bases not matched to a gene: 6. This CDR3 has 15 amino acids. Germline V gene lookup returns CDR1 SGHAT and CDR2 FQNNGV. DNA for the CDR3: TGTGCCAGCAGCCAAGACAGGGGGCGGTACTATGGCTACACCTTC. Protein: CASSQDRGRYYGYTF.

V usage is TRBV5-4 and J usage is TRBJ2-1; 13 bases are a match to TRBD2. Germline V gene data show CDR1 as SGHNT and CDR2 as YYREEE (reference sequence). Trimming cost V 4 bases and J 10 bases; bases outside gene matches: 17. The CDR3 loop spans 18 amino acids. The CDR3 reads CASSQLIRRTSGSWEQFF. The DNA for the CDR3 is TGTGCCAGCAGCCAACTGATAAGAAGGACTAGCGGGAGCTGGGAGCAGTTCTTC.

The chain employs TRBV6-7 and TRBJ2-7, with 9 bases lining up with TRBD1. TRBV6-7 is filed as an ORF, its function uncertain. The CDR3 runs to 15 residues. The J segment lost 1 base and the V segment lost 5 bases, leaving 6 bases of the junction unmatched. CDR3 sequence reads: CASSTLGTGSYEQYF. CDR3 DNA: TGTGCCAGCAGTACCCTGGGGACAGGGTCCTACGAGCAGTACTTC.

This chain joins TRBV5-8 and TRBJ1-2, with D perhaps TRBD1 (5 bases). The germline V gene encodes CDR1 SGHTS and CDR2 YDEGEE. Trimming took 4 bases from V and 4 from J, leaving 11 bases between them. This CDR3 contains 13 residues. CDR3 in DNA: TGTGCCAGCAGCCCACAGGTTACCTATGGCTACACCTTC. Encoded protein: CASSPQVTYGYTF.

About this clone: Other DNA variants within this sample encode the same CDR3. V is TRBV28 and J is TRBJ2-2; no clear D. This CDR3 has 12 amino acids. Between the trimmed V and J ends, which lost 3 bases and 6 bases, there was a span of 5 bases. Per the germline V gene, CDR1 is MDHEN and CDR2 is SYDVKM. The CDR3 DNA follows: TGTGCCAGCAGTTTTTTCTCCGGGGAGCTGTTTTTT. Amino acids: CASSFFSGELFF.

This clone was counted a single time. This chain uses TRBV7-2 with TRBJ1-6; D is possibly TRBD1 (6 bases). The V end lost 6 bases, the J end lost 8 bases, and 20 bases lay between the germline ends. CDR1 SGHTA and CDR2 FQGNSA come from the germline V gene. The CDR3 sequence is 16 residues long. CDR3 bases: TGTGCCAGCAGACCGGGCCGCGGGGGGCAGGATTCACCCCTCCACTTT. This translates into CASRPGRGGQDSPLHF.

The chain has TRBV30 and TRBJ2-3, with TRBD2 matching 7 bases. From germline, CDR1 is GTSNPN and CDR2 SVGIG (reference sequence). CDR3 length: 14 amino acids. With 4 bases clipped from V and 6 bases from J, the junction kept 10 bases outside the gene matches. CDR3 region: CAWNLGGSPDTQYF. The DNA of the CDR3 is TGTGCCTGGAACTTGGGCGGGAGCCCGGATACGCAGTATTTT.

In this sample, this clone turned up once. The sample has other DNA sequences that encode this CDR3 too. The chain uses TRBV5-1 and TRBJ2-5; 7 positions match TRBD1. Germline V lookup: CDR1 SGHRS, CDR2 YFSETQ. The CDR3 loop spans 14 amino acids. V lost 4 bases, J lost 2 bases, and 5 bases stayed unmatched. Here the CDR3 reads CASSPGQLQETQYF. In DNA form, the CDR3 reads TGCGCCAGCAGCCCGGGACAGTTGCAAGAGACCCAGTACTTC.

This clone occurred once. The chain uses TRBV4-1 and TRBJ2-5; 7 nucleotides agree with TRBD1. Germline assignment: CDR1 MGHRA and CDR2 YSYEKL. The ends lost 2 bases at V and 3 bases at J; junction bases unmatched: 9. The CDR3 sequence is 16 residues long. The CDR3 here is CASSQLDRTEKETQYF. As DNA, the CDR3 is TGCGCCAGCAGCCAACTGGACAGGACGGAGAAAGAGACCCAGTACTTC.

The chain is built from TRBV10-3 and TRBJ1-2; maybe TRBD1 (5 bases). Per germline, CDR1 ENHRY and CDR2 SYGVKD. With 0 bases removed from V and 1 base from J, the gap between germline ends came to 12 bases. The CDR3 contains 16 residues. CDR3 DNA: TGTGCCATCAGTGAGTCGCCGGGACCGGGTAACTATGGCTACACCTTC. Amino acid sequence: CAISESPGPGNYGYTF.

This chain links TRBV28 with TRBJ1-3; tentative D call: TRBD1 (6 bases). This CDR3 comprises 17 residues. Germline V gives CDR1 MDHEN, CDR2 SYDVKM. Trimming left V 3 bases short and J 0 bases short, with 15 bases between. The CDR3 sequence: CASSFGGQGISGNTIYF. For the CDR3, the DNA is TGTGCCAGCAGTTTTGGGGGGCAGGGAATCTCTGGAAACACCATATATTTT. The full variable domain, completed using reference TRBV28 and TRBJ1-3, is DVKVTQSSRYLVKRTGEKVFLECVQDMDHENMFWYRQDPGLGLRLIYFSYDVKMKEKGDIPEGYSVSREKKERFSLILESASTNQTSMYLCASSFGGQGISGNTIYFGEGSWLTVV.

Details on this clone: The same CDR3 can be traced to other DNA sequences in this sample. The chain has TRBV7-9 and TRBJ2-5; D unresolved. The V and J ends lost 3 bases and 1 base respectively, with 6 bases between them. There are 13 residues in the CDR3. Per germline, CDR1 SEHNR and CDR2 FQNEAQ (reference sequence). CDR3 sequence reads: CASSLQAQETQYF. As DNA, the CDR3 is TGTGCCAGCAGCTTGCAGGCCCAAGAGACCCAGTACTTC.

The sample holds one count of this clone. In the same sample, other DNA sequences code for this CDR3. The chain joins TRBV5-1 to TRBJ2-1; D perhaps matches TRBD2 (6 bases). V was trimmed by 3 bases and J by 3 bases, leaving 7 bases between them. This CDR3 is 13 amino acids long. Per germline, CDR1 SGHRS and CDR2 YFSETQ. The DNA of the CDR3 is TGCGCCAGCAGCTCGGACTACTACAATGAGCAGTTCTTC. Translated: CASSSDYYNEQFF.